This TCR beta chain came from a study of OX40 agonist ivuxolimab in advanced cancers. Study-wide background: Patients were dosed with the agonistic anti-OX40 (CD134) antibody ivuxolimab. The study's findings and limits: CD4+ T cells averaged fewer expanded clones than CD8+ T cells.

TCRdb's copy holds only in-frame clones and misses some; the assay was immunoSEQ multiplex PCR. The table lists around 56,000 clones, around four fifths of them singletons. Patients were ruled out by autoimmune disease history or systemic immunosuppression. About this clone: What it binds is unknown.

Germline loops: CDR1 MNHEY, CDR2 SVGAGI. The junction had 9 bases not matched to a gene; V was cut back by 2 bases and J by 4 bases. The CDR3 is 16 residues long. This TCR was sampled from an adult with an advanced solid tumor such as melanoma, head and neck, liver or kidney cancer. This specimen was CD4+ or CD8+ T cells sorted from blood, taken in a trial of the OX40 agonist ivuxolimab. The rearrangement links TRBV6-5 to TRBJ2-7; TRBD1 agrees at 9 bases. The CDR3 coding sequence is TGTGCCAGCAGTTACAACTCCGGGACAGGGTGGTACGAGCAGTACTTC. Its translation: CASSYNSGTGWYEQYF.